This entry is about one T cell receptor beta chain. Its antigen target is currently unknown. It has no much larger one-base neighbor in the sample; base qualities were not kept. Library creation used the immunoSEQ multiplex PCR assay. For the multiplex PCR, a mixture combining 60 forward primers for TCR Vbeta segments and 13 reverse primers for TCR Jbeta segments was used. Amplification of the CDR3 region of rearranged TCR beta genes was performed with a multiplex PCR assay on genomic DNA. The Illumina HiSeq System was used to sequence the amplified TCR beta libraries as 87-base-pair reads. The authors' pipeline ran thus. Across the 666 repertoires, a later analysis counted some 81 million unique TCR beta chains, 9 million to 14 million of which were shared by at least two donors. A nearest-neighbor algorithm error-corrected the raw reads and collapsed the reads into unique sequences, merging closely related sequences to remove PCR and sequencing errors. Alignment of CDR3 sequences to IMGT reference sequences was used to assign V, D and J gene segments. Each retained sequence needed at least a six-nucleotide match to both a V gene segment and a J gene segment. A rearrangement was called productive if the CDR3 had no stop codons and remained in frame with V and J, and every other rearrangement was called non-productive. CDR3 was defined according to IMGT convention as the region running from the second conserved V-encoded cysteine to the conserved J-encoded phenylalanine. The earlier analysis of some 550 of the donors excluded any sequence lacking an unambiguous match to a single V gene segment. An earlier analysis of about 600 of the donors called V segments functional above 56.7% productive rearrangements and segregating when the between-donor standard deviation exceeded 5%. A statistical classification framework was developed to diagnose cytomegalovirus status using the catalog of TCR beta chain sequences. In a later analysis, V and J genes were assigned by comparing TCR nucleotide sequences against IMGT/GENE-DB human TR gene sequences. The TCRdist pipeline was used in a later analysis to assign CDR3 sequences and most-parsimonious VDJ recombination scenarios. In a later analysis, each TCR beta chain was defined by its CDR3 amino acid sequence together with its V-gene family, and reads lacking a unique V-gene family were excluded. In a later analysis, 450 to 600 highly shared, low-generation-probability nucleotide sequences were removed to address suspected cross-contamination and a sequencing artifact. A later analysis calculated a clonal expansion index for each public chain from normalized within-repertoire ranks of inferred template counts. In a later analysis, generation probabilities were computed with a VDJ recombination model fitted to out-of-frame rearrangements, and the resulting probabilities were checked against IGoR. Hypergeometric tests were used in a later analysis to score TCR-TCR, TCR-HLA and TCR-CMV co-occurrence, with a repertoire-size bias correction applied to the TCR pairs. In a later analysis, false discovery rates were estimated by permuting HLA or CMV assignments 20 times. In a later analysis, co-occurring TCRs were grouped using DBSCAN, with TCRdist sequence similarity added in when clustering inside HLA-allele-positive subsets. Repertoires with fewer than 30,000 or more than 120,000 public chains were left out of co-occurrence clustering, as were five repertoires with anomalous nucleotide sharing. The source is immuneACCESS, and TCRdb retained only in-frame sequences with V and J called. Part of the clones is not carried over; for the studies checked, unresolved V genes explain less than half of this, and the remainder is unexplained. The D gene and trimming were derived from the DNA, and the V and J assignments and clone size from that table. The sample contains around 120,000 clones, about 83% of them found a single time. Jointly, the top ten make up approximately 5.3% of the sample.

The cohort was made up of hundreds of healthy bone marrow donors. At the time of sampling, every cohort member was nominally healthy, though immune exposures that went unrecorded were likely present. The donor was CMV seropositive and belonged to the group of 250 to 300 seropositive cohort members. Each donor provided a peripheral blood sample, and peripheral blood mononuclear cells were used for TCR beta sequencing. The Qiagen DNeasy Blood Extraction Kit was used to extract genomic DNA from the blood cell samples. This sample was included in a study of cytomegalovirus exposure and HLA in healthy donors (dated by TCRdb to the late 2010s). General notes on the study: An earlier analysis of approximately 590 of the donors reported about 290 Gb of sequence data and 120 million or so unique TCR beta sequences from 150 million to 200 million T cells. About 330 gigabases of sequencing data and about 92 million unique TCR sequences made up an early release that covered 640 HLA-typed donors. The genetic ancestry cluster associated with self-reported Caucasian donors included 80% to 90% of the 398 genotyped donors. The study was designed to test whether signatures of past pathogen exposure could be identified by cataloging public T cell receptors. The study profiled the T cell repertoires of 500 to 800 subjects by immunosequencing and related them to cytomegalovirus serostatus. Besides the first cohort of 550 to 750 subjects, a separate validation cohort made up of 120 different subjects was used. High-throughput TCR immunosequencing, statistical association of individual TCRs with disease status, and machine learning were combined to predict cytomegalovirus infection status. A later analysis re-examined previously published TCR beta repertoires from several hundred donors and added high-resolution HLA genotyping to investigate patterns of TCR occurrence. In the later analysis, no new phenotypic data were used to find candidate immune exposures; instead, reliance was placed on TCR beta sequences and their occurrence across donors. To decide whether each TCR beta V gene segment behaved as functional or pseudogenic, an earlier analysis of approximately 600 of the donors relied on high-throughput TCR beta sequencing. Alongside the repertoire data, information on donor age, sex, ethnicity and CMV serostatus was compiled. A later genetic analysis took genome-wide SNP genotypes for about 55% of the 666 donors and used that subset as a discovery cohort. All discovery cohort repertoires had been generated using a single sequencing platform. HLA typing included class I and class II loci at four-digit resolution. Typing coverage varied by locus: roughly 620-640 donors for A, B, C, DRB1 and DQB1; 500 to 550 for DQA1; about 600 for DPA1; approximately 490 for DPB1. Five DR-DQ haplotypes were treated as single units for association and clustering because of strong linkage in the cohort. Among about 400 genotyped donors of the cohort, an average of around 240,000 unique TCR beta nucleotide sequences was sequenced per donor, of which about 18% were non-productive. Study-wide conclusions, independent of this receptor: Because some donors lacked HLA typing at each locus, the association tests relied only on the typed subset. At a false discovery rate of 0.05, a later analysis linked under 20,000 TCR beta sequences to specific HLA alleles. According to a later analysis, TCR association rates differed among HLA loci, with DRB1 alleles showing the most associated TCRs and HLA-C alleles showing the fewest. This cohort had only TCR beta chains sequenced, and the lack of alpha or paired-chain data limited which features could be detected. The classifier was reported to diagnose cytomegalovirus status with high specificity and sensitivity in both the original cohort and the validation cohort. The 87-base-pair reads could not distinguish some IMGT-functional V segments, including TRBV6-2 and TRBV6-3, so those segments were excluded. In a later analysis, HLA-associated TCR beta chains were found to be more clonally expanded and to have lower generation probabilities than equally common non-associated chains. Strong co-occurrence of HLA alleles, especially DR and DQ, made assigning TCR associations to individual alleles difficult. A later genetic analysis reported fewer N-insertions in productive TCRs among donors in an Asian-associated ancestry cluster than the approximately 670-donor mean. The sequencing pipeline was judged likely to have produced a cluster of highly shared sequence variants as a technical artifact. A later analysis found that most CMV-associated TCR beta chains appeared HLA-restricted, with HLA associations seemingly driven largely by CMV exposure. Sequencing depth was assumed to be roughly uniform across donors in the presence/absence analyses, though that assumption may not hold. In the study, 150 to 200 TCR beta chains were listed as associated with cytomegalovirus. Correlated functional status among segregating V segments might reflect linkage disequilibrium, but an unknown experimental factor could not be ruled out. The earlier analysis of nearly 600 of the donors excluded about 16 rarely observed V segments, including chromosome 9 orphons, because counts were too low. A few of the identified cytomegalovirus-associated TCR beta chains were confirmed in vitro to be specific for cytomegalovirus antigens. In an earlier analysis of under 600 of the donors, most TCR beta V segments were observed in productive rearrangements about 90% or about 30% of the time, broadly matching IMGT annotations. The only immune exposure information available for the cohort was CMV serostatus. In a later analysis, several top co-occurrence clusters were reported to appear linked to parvovirus B19, influenza, CMV and Epstein-Barr virus. A further reported finding was that TCR beta sequences accurately predicted the HLA-A and HLA-B alleles for most subjects in the first cohort. A later genetic analysis associated a missense DCLRE1C variant with V-gene and J-gene trimming of TCR beta chains, and an independent cohort replicated the association. Across donors, most TCR sequences were observed very rarely, whereas some public TCRs were present in many individuals. The authors suggested that the approach could potentially be extended to other disease states and immunological phenotypes.

The CDR3 has 15 amino acids, counting the end cysteine and phenylalanine. Only CDR3 DNA remains: 45 bases, in frame from the first base. The germline V gene (reference sequence) gives CDR1 as SEHNR and CDR2 as FQNEAQ. At the junction V is shortened by 5 bases and J by 1 base; bases outside the gene matches: 6. Source material: PBMCs. The sequence came from a female donor in good health and CMV-seropositive. The V and J segments used are TRBV7-9 and TRBJ2-3; 7 junctional bases match TRBD2. The bases read TGTGCCAGCAGCGCGTGGGAGGGTCGCACAGATACGCAGTATTTT. Its protein is CASSAWEGRTDTQYF.